This T cell receptor beta chain derives from a study of T cells expressing NK-cell markers. The CDR3 extends over 14 amino acids. Germline CDR1 reads SEHNR; CDR2 reads FQNEAQ (reference sequence). About this clonotype itself: Antigen specificity is unknown.

TCR beta libraries carry UMIs added by 5'RACE template switching. TCRdb reworked the 5' RACE reads into one entry per CDR3 protein, no DNA. This sample contains about half a million distinct CDR3 sequences. General study findings and limits: About six donors carried dominant NKG2C+ clonotypes that made up roughly 1.0-7.0% of their CD8+ T cells.

The rearrangement joins TRBV7-9 to TRBJ1-1. The TCR was taken from a woman in her forties or fifties in good health. Sequencing used blood T cells: a sorted CD56 or NKG2C T cell subset, CD4+ or CD8+ T cells, or bulk PBMC T cells (not recorded which). This CDR3 reads CASSLERRNTEAFF.